The rows below give T cell receptor beta chains drawn from one sample of a study of radiotherapy plus CTLA-4 blockade in lung cancer. Sequenced by immunoSEQ multiplex PCR; TCRdb stores in-frame clones only, minus some. The sample carries about 53,000 clones, 85% recorded once. The specimen was peripheral blood, collected from a patient treated with radiotherapy plus ipilimumab. These receptors came from a human donor with non-small cell lung cancer whose response to radiotherapy plus ipilimumab could not be evaluated. Both conserved end residues are part of each CDR3. Fields, in order: V gene, clone size, D gene, J gene, CDR3 length, CDR3 DNA, CDR3 protein. D genes are given only for firm matches. Not all rows give a size; the values are once, few, many and, for expanded clones, a class.

TRBV19	.	TRBD1	TRBJ2-7	16	TGTGCCAGTAGCCAAACGACAGGGGCGGGCTCCTACGAGCAGTACTTC	CASSQTTGAGSYEQYF
TRBV5-1	.	.	TRBJ2-1	19	TGCGCCAGCAGCTTGGGTTGGCGGGGTGAAGGGACCTCTTACAATGAGCAGTTCTTC	CASSLGWRGEGTSYNEQFF
TRBV2	.	.	TRBJ1-5	15	TGTGCCAGCAGTGTTGGGCAGGGGTCCAATCAGCCCCAGCATTTT	CASSVGQGSNQPQHF
TRBV29-1	.	TRBD1	TRBJ1-2	15	TGCAGCGTTGAAGTAATGGAGGACAGGGGCTATGGCTACACCTTC	CSVEVMEDRGYGYTF
TRBV28	.	.	TRBJ1-2	16	TGTGCCAGCAGTTTAGGTTTCACAGGGCCTAACTATGGCTACACCTTC	CASSLGFTGPNYGYTF
TRBV7-8	.	TRBD1	TRBJ1-5	16	TGTGCCAGCAGCTTACAGGGGGCGTTGGTCAATCAGCCCCAGCATTTT	CASSLQGALVNQPQHF
TRBV6-5	once	.	TRBJ2-7	14	TGTGCCAGCAGTGACGTAGTGGGGCGCGACGAGCAGTACTTC	CASSDVVGRDEQYF
TRBV6-5	.	.	TRBJ2-3	15	TGTGCCAGCAGTTACTCGTTCGGTAGCACAGATACGCAGTATTTT	CASSYSFGSTDTQYF
TRBV10-3	.	TRBD2	TRBJ2-7	15	TGTGCCATCAGTCCTAGCGGGACTCCACCTTACGAGCAGTACTTC	CAISPSGTPPYEQYF
TRBV5-1	few	TRBD2	TRBJ2-5	14	TGCGCCAGCCGGGCGGGAGGGCCCTCGGAGACCCAGTACTTC	CASRAGGPSETQYF
TRBV19	.	TRBD2	TRBJ2-4	18	TGTGCCAGTAGTATCAGGACTAGCGGGAGGTCGGCCAAAAACATTCAGTACTTC	CASSIRTSGRSAKNIQYF
TRBV10-3	.	TRBD1	TRBJ2-2	16	TGTGCCATCAGTGAGTCTAGACAGGGTTTAAGCGGGGAGCTGTTTTTT	CAISESRQGLSGELFF
TRBV30	.	TRBD2	TRBJ2-7	14	TGTGCCTGGTCTTCCGGGACTAGCGACTACGAGCAGTACTTC	CAWSSGTSDYEQYF
TRBV2	.	.	TRBJ1-2	12	TGTGCCAGCAGGGGAGACGACAGGGGCTACACCTTC	CASRGDDRGYTF
TRBV29-1	.	TRBD2	TRBJ2-2	14	TGCAGCGTTGTTGTAGCGGGAGTTCTCGGGGAGCTGTTTTTT	CSVVVAGVLGELFF
TRBV29-1	.	.	TRBJ1-1	12	TGCAGCGCCCGGGGGGGATGGGACGAAGCTTTCTTT	CSARGGWDEAFF